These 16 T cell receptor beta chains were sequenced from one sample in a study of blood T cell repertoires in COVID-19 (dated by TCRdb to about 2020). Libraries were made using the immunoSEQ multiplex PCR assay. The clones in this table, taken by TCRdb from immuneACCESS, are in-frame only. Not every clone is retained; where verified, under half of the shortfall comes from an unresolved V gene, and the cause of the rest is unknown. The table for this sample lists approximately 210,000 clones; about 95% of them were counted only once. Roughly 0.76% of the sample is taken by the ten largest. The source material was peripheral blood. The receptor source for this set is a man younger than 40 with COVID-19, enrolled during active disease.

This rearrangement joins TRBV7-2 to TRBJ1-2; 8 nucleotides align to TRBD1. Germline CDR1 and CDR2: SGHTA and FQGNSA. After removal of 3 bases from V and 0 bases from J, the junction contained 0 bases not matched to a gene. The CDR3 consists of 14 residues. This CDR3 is CASSLDRANYGYTF. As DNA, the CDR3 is TGTGCCAGCAGCTTGGACAGGGCTAACTATGGCTACACCTTC.

The CDR3 spells CASSIETGPQPQHF. CDR3 nucleotides: TGTGCCAGTAGTATAGAGACAGGTCCTCAGCCCCAGCATTTT. The chain has TRBV19 and TRBJ1-5; possible D gene TRBD1, 6 bases. The CDR3 has 14 residues. CDR1 LNHDA and CDR2 SQIVND come from the germline V gene (reference sequence). V lost 0 bases to trimming and J lost 6 bases, with 9 bases between them. The entire variable domain, with the rest obtained from reference TRBV19 and TRBJ1-5, is as follows: DGGITQSPKYLFRKEGQNVTLSCEQNLNHDAMYWYRQDPGQGLRLIYYSQIVNDFQKGDIAEGYSVSREKKESFPLTVTSAQKNPTAFYLCASSIETGPQPQHFGDGTRLSIL.

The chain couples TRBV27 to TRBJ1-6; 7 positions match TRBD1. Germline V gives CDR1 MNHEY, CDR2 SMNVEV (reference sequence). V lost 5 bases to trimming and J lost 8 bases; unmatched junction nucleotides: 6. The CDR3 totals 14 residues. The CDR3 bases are TGTGCCAGCAGTCTATTCGACAGGGATTCACCCCTCCACTTT. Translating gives CASSLFDRDSPLHF.

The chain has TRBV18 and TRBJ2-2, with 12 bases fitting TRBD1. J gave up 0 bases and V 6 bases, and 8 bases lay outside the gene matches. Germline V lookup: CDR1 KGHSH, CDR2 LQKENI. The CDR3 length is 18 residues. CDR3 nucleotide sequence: TGTGCCAGCTCTCCCGGGACAGGGGGCTGGTCGAACACCGGGGAGCTGTTTTTT. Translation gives CASSPGTGGWSNTGELFF.

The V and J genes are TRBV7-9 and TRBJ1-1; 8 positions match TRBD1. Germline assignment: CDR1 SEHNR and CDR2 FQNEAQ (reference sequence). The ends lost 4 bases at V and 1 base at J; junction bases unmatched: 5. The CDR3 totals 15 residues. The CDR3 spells CASSSNTGGNTEAFF. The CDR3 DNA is TGTGCCAGCAGCTCCAACACAGGGGGGAACACTGAAGCTTTCTTT.

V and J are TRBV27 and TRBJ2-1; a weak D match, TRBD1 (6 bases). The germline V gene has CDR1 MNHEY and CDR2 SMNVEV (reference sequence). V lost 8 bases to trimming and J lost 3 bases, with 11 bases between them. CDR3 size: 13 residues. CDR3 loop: CASSRGVYNEQFF. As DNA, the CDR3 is TGTGCCAGCTCCAGGGGCGTCTACAATGAGCAGTTCTTC.

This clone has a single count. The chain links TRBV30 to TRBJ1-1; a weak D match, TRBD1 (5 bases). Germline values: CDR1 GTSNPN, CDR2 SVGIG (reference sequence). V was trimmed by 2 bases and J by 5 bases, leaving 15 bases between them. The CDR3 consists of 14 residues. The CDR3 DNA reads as TGTGCCTGGAGTACTACTTGGGGCTGGACTGAAGCTTTCTTT. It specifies CAWSTTWGWTEAFF.

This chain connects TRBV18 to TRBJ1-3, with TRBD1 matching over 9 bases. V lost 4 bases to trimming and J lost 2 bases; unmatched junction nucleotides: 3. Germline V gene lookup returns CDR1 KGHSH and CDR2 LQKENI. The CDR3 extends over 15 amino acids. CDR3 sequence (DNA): TGTGCCAGCTCACAGGGACAGGGAACTGGAAACACCATATATTTT. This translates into CASSQGQGTGNTIYF.

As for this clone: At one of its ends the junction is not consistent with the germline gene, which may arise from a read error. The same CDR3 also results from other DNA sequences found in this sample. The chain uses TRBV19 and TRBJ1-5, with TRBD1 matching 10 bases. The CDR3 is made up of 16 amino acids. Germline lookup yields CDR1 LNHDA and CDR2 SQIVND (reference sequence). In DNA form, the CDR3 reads TGTGCCAGTAGCCTGACAGGGGGCTTAAGCAATCAGCCTCAGCATTTT. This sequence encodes CASSLTGGLSNQPQHF.

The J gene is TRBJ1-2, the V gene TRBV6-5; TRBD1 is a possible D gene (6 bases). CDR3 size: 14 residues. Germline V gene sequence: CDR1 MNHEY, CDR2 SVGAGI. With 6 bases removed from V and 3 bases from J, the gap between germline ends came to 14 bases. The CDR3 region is CASRTIQGHYGYTF. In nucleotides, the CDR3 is TGTGCCAGCAGGACCATACAGGGCCACTATGGCTACACCTTC.

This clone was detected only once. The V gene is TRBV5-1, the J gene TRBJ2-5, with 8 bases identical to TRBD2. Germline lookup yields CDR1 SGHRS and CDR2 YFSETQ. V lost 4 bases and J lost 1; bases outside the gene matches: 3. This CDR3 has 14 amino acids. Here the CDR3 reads CASSRTSPQETQYF. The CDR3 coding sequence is TGCGCCAGCAGCCGGACTAGCCCCCAAGAGACCCAGTACTTC.

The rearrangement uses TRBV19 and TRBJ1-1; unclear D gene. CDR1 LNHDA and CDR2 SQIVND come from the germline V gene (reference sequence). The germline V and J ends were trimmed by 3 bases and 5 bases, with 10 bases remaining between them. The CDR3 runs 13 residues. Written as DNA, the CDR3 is TGTGCCAGTAGTATTAAAGGGAGGACTGAAGCTTTCTTT. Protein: CASSIKGRTEAFF.

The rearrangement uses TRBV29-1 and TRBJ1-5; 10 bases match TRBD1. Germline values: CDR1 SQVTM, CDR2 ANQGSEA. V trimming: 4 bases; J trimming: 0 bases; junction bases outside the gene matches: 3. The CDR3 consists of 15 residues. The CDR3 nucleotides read TGCAGCGTTGCGGGACAGGGGTATAGCAATCAGCCCCAGCATTTT. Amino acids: CSVAGQGYSNQPQHF. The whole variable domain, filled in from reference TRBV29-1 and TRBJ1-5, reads SAVISQKPSRDICQRGTSLTIQCQVDSQVTMMFWYRQQPGQSLTLIATANQGSEATYESGFVIDKFPISRPNLTFSTLTVSNMSPEDSSIYLCSVAGQGYSNQPQHFGDGTRLSIL.

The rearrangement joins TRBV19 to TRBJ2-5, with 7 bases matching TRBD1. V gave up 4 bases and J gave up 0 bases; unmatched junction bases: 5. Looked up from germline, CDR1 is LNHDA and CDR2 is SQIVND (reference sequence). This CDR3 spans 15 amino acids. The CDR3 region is CASSTPGQNQETQYF. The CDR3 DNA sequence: TGTGCCAGTAGTACTCCGGGACAGAACCAAGAGACCCAGTACTTC.

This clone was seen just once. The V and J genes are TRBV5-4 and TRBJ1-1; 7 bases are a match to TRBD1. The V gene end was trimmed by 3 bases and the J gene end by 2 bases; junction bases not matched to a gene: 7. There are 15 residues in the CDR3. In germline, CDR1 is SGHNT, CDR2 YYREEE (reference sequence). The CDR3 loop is CASSSARQGNTEAFF. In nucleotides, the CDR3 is TGTGCCAGCAGCTCCGCGAGACAGGGTAACACTGAAGCTTTCTTT.

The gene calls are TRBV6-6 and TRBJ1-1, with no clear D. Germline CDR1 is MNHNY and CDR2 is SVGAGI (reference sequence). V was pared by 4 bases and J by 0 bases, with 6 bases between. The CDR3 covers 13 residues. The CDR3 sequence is CASSFTVNTEAFF. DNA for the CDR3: TGTGCCAGCAGTTTCACAGTGAACACTGAAGCTTTCTTT.